The rows below give T cell receptor beta chains drawn from one sample of a study of response to subunit inactivated influenza vaccine. TCRdb ran MiXCR on the RT-PCR reads and lists one entry per CDR3 protein. This sample has over 450,000 distinct CDR3 sequences, with approximately 12% found just once. The material was PBMCs from blood, obtained 40 to 50 days after vaccination. These receptors were taken from a man over 45 who received an inactivated influenza vaccine. Each CDR3 is given with its conserved first and last residue. D genes are given only for firm matches. Size values are once, few and many counts, or a class for expanded clones, and some rows have none.

v_gene	j_gene	d_gene	abundance	CDR3nt	CDR3aa
TRBV4-3	TRBJ1-6	.	.	TGCGCCAGCAGCCAAGGTGGTGTGGGGTATAATTCACCCCTCTACTTT	CASSQGGVGYNSPLYF
TRBV12-3/TRBV12-4	TRBJ1-1	TRBD1	few	TGTGCCAGCAGCCCGGACAGGGGGATGGTAGAGGATGAAGCTTTCTTT	CASSPDRGMVEDEAFF
TRBV6-2/TRBV6-3	TRBJ2-7	.	few	TGTGCCAGCAGTTACCGGCGGGACCACGAGCAGTACTTC	CASSYRRDHEQYF
TRBV29-1	TRBJ2-1	.	few	TGCAGCGTTTTCGTTCGGCAGGGGACCAATGAGCAGTTCTTC	CSVFVRQGTNEQFF
TRBV27	TRBJ2-7	TRBD2	few	TGTGCCAGCAGTTTGAGGGCTAGCGGGATATTCTCCTACGAGCAGTACTTC	CASSLRASGIFSYEQYF
TRBV11-2	TRBJ2-5	.	few	TGTGCCAGCACCTTGGGGGGACAAGAGACCCAGTACTTC	CASTLGGQETQYF
TRBV20-1	TRBJ2-4	.	many	TGCAGTGCTAGAGCCAGCTTAGCCAAAAACATTCAGTACTTC	CSARASLAKNIQYF
TRBV20-1	TRBJ2-1	TRBD1	.	TGCAGTGCTAGGGACAGGGGGTCGGTGGATGAGCAGTTCTTC	CSARDRGSVDEQFF
TRBV28	TRBJ1-3	.	many	TGTGCCAGCAGTTTTTCATCAGGGCTAGGAAACACCATATATTTT	CASSFSSGLGNTIYF
TRBV12-3/TRBV12-4	TRBJ2-7	.	.	TGTGCCAGCAGTTCGAACGGACTGATGGGGGAGCAGTACTTC	CASSSNGLMGEQYF
TRBV29-1	TRBJ2-5	.	few	TGCAGCGTTGAAGATAGCTGGGGCGGCGGGGAGACCCAGTACTTC	CSVEDSWGGGETQYF
TRBV20-1	TRBJ1-5	.	.	TGCAGTGCCAAAAGCGCCATTAATCAGCCCCAGCATTTT	CSAKSAINQPQHF
TRBV7-6	TRBJ2-7	TRBD1	.	TGTGCCAGCAGCTTAGAAGGGGGCAGCCCCTACGAGCAGTACTTC	CASSLEGGSPYEQYF
TRBV10-3	TRBJ2-7	.	few	TGTGCCATCAGTAGGACAGCGACCTACGAGCAGTACTTC	CAISRTATYEQYF
TRBV28	TRBJ2-1	.	few	TGTGCCAGCAGTTTTTCCTTCGCTACCTACAATGAGCAGTTCTTC	CASSFSFATYNEQFF
TRBV5-1	TRBJ2-1	TRBD2	.	TGCGCCAGCAGCCGAGGGACTAACAACAATGAGCAGTTCTTC	CASSRGTNNNEQFF
TRBV4-3	TRBJ2-2	.	.	TGCGCCAGCAGCCAAGATAGGGCCGATAACACCGGGGAGCTGTTTTTT	CASSQDRADNTGELFF
TRBV20-1	TRBJ2-5	.	few	TGCAGTGCCACCAACCAAGAGACCCAGTACTTC	CSATNQETQYF
TRBV4-3	TRBJ2-5	TRBD2	few	TGCGCCAGCAGCCAGAAGACTAGCGGGGGACCCGAGGGGACCCAGTACTTC	CASSQKTSGGPEGTQYF
TRBV20-1	TRBJ2-1	.	few	TGCAGTGCTGCCACAGATACCGTACGGAATGAGCAGTTCTTC	CSAATDTVRNEQFF
TRBV30	TRBJ1-6	TRBD1	.	TGTGCCTGGAGTCCTCAGGGGGCAGATTCTTCACCCCTCCACTTT	CAWSPQGADSSPLHF
TRBV25-1	TRBJ1-1	.	few	TGTGCCAGCAGTGCCTGGGGGGGCTCTGAAGCTTTCTTT	CASSAWGGSEAFF
TRBV6-6	TRBJ1-6	.	many	TGTGCCAGCAGTTCGGACAGCCAGGGGCCCCTCCACTTT	CASSSDSQGPLHF
TRBV5-1	TRBJ2-5	TRBD1	.	TGCGCCAGCAGCTTGGGAGGGACAGGGAGGACACAAGAGACCCAGTACTTC	CASSLGGTGRTQETQYF
TRBV20-1	TRBJ1-1	.	many	TGCAGTGCAACGGACGGGGGAGTGGTGAACACTGAAGCTTTCTTT	CSATDGGVVNTEAFF
TRBV27	TRBJ2-3	TRBD2	.	TGTGCCAGCAGGGCCGGGACTAGTAGCACAGATACGCAGTATTTT	CASRAGTSSTDTQYF
TRBV4-3	TRBJ2-4	TRBD1	.	TGCGCCAGCAGCCAAGATCCGGACAGGGAAAACATTCAGTACTTC	CASSQDPDRENIQYF
TRBV4-2	TRBJ1-2	TRBD1	.	TGTGCCAGCAGCCAGGACCAACAGGGGAATGGCTACACCTTC	CASSQDQQGNGYTF